This note documents a single T cell receptor beta chain sequence. The record originates from a study of blood T cell repertoires in COVID-19. Study-level information: Sites across the United States, Italy and Spain contributed samples from acute and convalescent COVID-19. The cDNA or gDNA used as material had been derived from T cells, B-cell-depleted T cells, or PBMCs.

Per the authors' pipeline: From reference gene primer amplification, estimates of nucleated cell counts were derived. Libraries were prepared by immunoSEQ multiplex PCR; TCRdb keeps only in-frame clonotypes and omits some of them. V and J calls and clone size are given by that table; D and trimming were obtained from the DNA. The sample lists about 240,000 clones, about four fifths occurring once. V shed 0 bases and J shed 6 bases, with 15 bases lying between them. There are 15 residues in the CDR3. Germline assignment: CDR1 SGDLS and CDR2 YYNGEE. The chain carries TRBV9 and TRBJ1-1; D perhaps matches TRBD1 (5 bases). This sequence was found in a woman aged 80 or older with acute or convalescent COVID-19. Sequenced sample: peripheral blood. The CDR3 sequence is CASSVVDGGGAEAFF. In nucleotides, the CDR3 is TGTGCCAGCAGCGTAGTGGATGGGGGAGGCGCTGAAGCTTTCTTT.